Below, 22 T cell receptor beta chains from the same sample are listed, as sequenced in a study of blood T cell repertoires in COVID-19. The repertoire was sequenced with immunoSEQ multiplex PCR; TCRdb's copy has only in-frame clones and lacks some. The data hold fewer than 350,000 clones, with 70% to 90% observed a single time. Sequencing was carried out using PBMCs or T cells enriched from blood (not recorded which). The receptors derive from a man between 25 and 39 years old who had recovered from COVID-19.

The chain employs TRBV5-5 and TRBJ1-1, with 7 nucleotides matching TRBD1. The CDR3 covers 12 residues. The V gene's germline CDR1 is SGHKS and CDR2 YYEKEE (reference sequence). Trimming cost V 7 bases and J 11 bases; bases outside gene matches: 11. The CDR3 DNA follows: TGTGCCAGCTACGCCCCGACAGGGCAGGCTTTCTTT. Translation gives CASYAPTGQAFF.

A word on this clone: At the DNA level, this CDR3 is encoded by other sequences in the same sample as well. The chain employs TRBV19 and TRBJ1-5; D gene unclear. V lost 3 bases and J lost 4, with 7 bases in between. Germline CDR1 and CDR2: LNHDA and SQIVND (reference sequence). This CDR3 is 13 amino acids long. The CDR3 reads CASSIRGNQPQHF. The CDR3 DNA reads as TGTGCCAGTAGTATTCGGGGAAATCAGCCCCAGCATTTT. The full variable domain, in which reference TRBV19 and TRBJ1-5 provide the parts outside the CDR3, is DGGITQSPKYLFRKEGQNVTLSCEQNLNHDAMYWYRQDPGQGLRLIYYSQIVNDFQKGDIAEGYSVSREKKESFPLTVTSAQKNPTAFYLCASSIRGNQPQHFGDGTRLSIL.

J is TRBJ2-5 and V is TRBV5-1; 11 nucleotides line up with TRBD2. Germline CDR1 and CDR2: SGHRS and YFSETQ. The J segment lost 5 bases and the V segment lost 1 base, leaving 4 bases of the junction unmatched. There are 15 residues in the CDR3. The CDR3 loop reads CASSLPSGGLETQYF. CDR3 bases: TGCGCCAGCAGCTTGCCTAGCGGGGGGCTGGAGACCCAGTACTTC.

This rearrangement joins TRBV6-5 to TRBJ1-6; 7 nucleotides line up with TRBD1. V was pared by 6 bases and J by 10 bases, with 9 bases of the junction left unmatched. CDR3 length: 14 amino acids. Germline V gene data show CDR1 as MNHEY and CDR2 as SVGAGI. The CDR3 spells CASSRQGGGSPLHF. The CDR3 region has the DNA TGTGCCAGCAGCCGACAGGGTGGAGGATCACCCCTCCACTTT.

In its sample, this clone was seen once. J is TRBJ1-2 and V is TRBV19, with D perhaps TRBD1 (6 bases). This CDR3 is built from 13 residues. V was pared by 3 bases and J by 4 bases, with 9 bases between. CDR1 and CDR2 from the germline V gene are LNHDA and SQIVND (reference sequence). The CDR3 is CASSIDRFYGYTF. The CDR3 region has the DNA TGTGCCAGTAGTATCGACAGGTTCTATGGCTACACCTTC.

The chain uses TRBV2 and TRBJ2-2, with TRBD1 matching 8 bases. Per the germline V gene, CDR1 is SNHLY and CDR2 is FYNNEI. With V trimmed by 2 bases and J by 7 bases, 3 bases remained unmatched. The CDR3 extends over 14 amino acids. CDR3 region: CASSEQGALGELFF. As DNA, the CDR3 is TGTGCCAGCAGTGAACAGGGGGCCCTCGGGGAGCTGTTTTTT.

The J gene is TRBJ1-1, the V gene TRBV27; TRBD1 is a possible D gene (5 bases). The germline V gene has CDR1 MNHEY and CDR2 SMNVEV (reference sequence). V gave up 6 bases and J gave up 6 bases, with 26 bases separating them. The CDR3 extends over 17 amino acids. The CDR3 sequence: CASSPFQIPGVGAEAFF. In nucleotides, the CDR3 is TGTGCCAGCAGCCCATTTCAGATTCCGGGGGTGGGCGCTGAAGCTTTCTTT.

In DNA, the CDR3 is TGTGCCAGTAGTGTGGCGGGGAACACTGAAGCTTTCTTT. Protein sequence: CASSVAGNTEAFF. The chain recombines TRBV19 with TRBJ1-1; no definite D call. This CDR3 region has 13 residues. V was clipped by 5 bases and J by 1 base, with 8 bases between them. The germline CDR1 and CDR2 sequences are LNHDA and SQIVND (reference sequence).

The genes are TRBV4-3 and TRBJ1-2; possibly TRBD1 for D (5 bases). The germline V and J ends were trimmed by 0 bases and 8 bases, with 10 bases remaining between them. The CDR3 totals 13 residues. Germline V lookup: CDR1 LGHNA, CDR2 YSLEER. This chain's CDR3 is CASSQDGGDGYTF. Written as DNA, the CDR3 is TGCGCCAGCAGCCAAGATGGCGGGGACGGCTACACCTTC.

The chain is built from TRBV7-9 and TRBJ2-3, with D perhaps TRBD2 (6 bases). This CDR3 contains 18 residues. V lost 7 bases and J lost 2, with 25 bases in between. CDR1 and CDR2 from the germline V gene are SEHNR and FQNEAQ (reference sequence). Here the CDR3 reads CASTTREVRGTFTDTQYF. CDR3 nucleotide sequence: TGTGCCAGCACCACAAGAGAGGTGCGGGGTACATTCACAGATACGCAGTATTTT.

This clone was detected only once. The chain employs TRBV4-1 and TRBJ1-4; 11 nucleotides align to TRBD1. Trimming cost V 0 bases and J 10 bases; bases outside gene matches: 10. Germline V lookup: CDR1 MGHRA, CDR2 YSYEKL. CDR3 size: 17 residues. Written as DNA, the CDR3 is TGCGCCAGCAGCCAAGAGGAGTTCGGGACAGGGGGTGGAAAACTGTTTTTT. Translated: CASSQEEFGTGGGKLFF.

The V and J genes are TRBV9 and TRBJ2-2; 7 bases fit TRBD1. The length of the CDR3 is 15 residues. Losses at the gene ends were 4 bases for V and 0 bases for J; bases not matched to a gene: 3. Germline V gives CDR1 SGDLS, CDR2 YYNGEE. CDR3 in amino acids: CASSYTGANTGELFF. The CDR3 region has the DNA TGTGCCAGCAGCTACACAGGGGCGAACACCGGGGAGCTGTTTTTT.

CDR3 residues: CASSPRQGQTTDTQYF. In nucleotides, the CDR3 is TGTGCCAGCAGCCCACGCCAGGGCCAAACGACAGATACGCAGTATTTT. The chain joins TRBV7-9 to TRBJ2-3; D is perhaps TRBD1 (5 bases). The CDR3 covers 16 residues. Trimming removed 5 bases at V and 3 bases at J, with 18 bases between. The V gene's germline CDR1 is SEHNR and CDR2 FQNEAQ (reference sequence).

V is TRBV2 and J is TRBJ2-7, with 7 nucleotides matching TRBD2. Per the germline V gene, CDR1 is SNHLY and CDR2 is FYNNEI. There are 15 residues in the CDR3. J was trimmed by 0 bases and V by 6 bases; bases with no gene match: 8. CDR3 DNA sequence: TGTGCCAGCAGGGCTGACCGGACTAGCTCCTACGAGCAGTACTTC. It is translated as CASRADRTSSYEQYF.

This rearrangement joins TRBV7-6 to TRBJ2-2; 10 bases line up with TRBD1. Unmatched junction bases numbered 3, after V lost 2 bases and J lost 3 bases. The CDR3 runs 16 residues. CDR1 and CDR2 (germline): SGHVS, FNYEAQ. CDR3 in amino acids: CASSLTGTGDTGELFF. The DNA of the CDR3 is TGTGCCAGCAGCTTAACCGGGACAGGGGACACCGGGGAGCTGTTTTTT.

The chain employs TRBV12-3 or TRBV12-4 and TRBJ1-2; D perhaps matches TRBD1 (6 bases). There are 13 residues in the CDR3. Deletions cut 1 base from V and 8 bases from J, with 11 bases between. For the CDR3, the DNA is TGTGCCAGCAGTTTAGTCGCCAGGGGAGGCTACACCTTC. Its translation is CASSLVARGGYTF.

The chain joins TRBV30 to TRBJ2-2, with a weak D call TRBD1 (5 bases). The CDR3 runs 12 residues. Germline loops: CDR1 GTSNPN, CDR2 SVGIG (reference sequence). V shed 6 bases and J shed 6 bases, with 11 bases lying between them. CDR3 loop: CACLEGAGELFF. CDR3 nucleotides: TGTGCCTGTCTTGAAGGGGCCGGGGAGCTGTTTTTT.

The chain recombines TRBV9 with TRBJ2-5; D perhaps matches TRBD1 (6 bases). Germline V gene lookup returns CDR1 SGDLS and CDR2 YYNGEE. Trimming removed 3 bases at V and 2 bases at J, with 8 bases between. This CDR3 has 13 amino acids. CDR3 nucleotides: TGTGCCAGCAGCGGGACAGAGCAAGAGACCCAGTACTTC. This translates into CASSGTEQETQYF.

J is TRBJ2-4 and V is TRBV11-2; 7 nucleotides align to TRBD1. With 0 bases clipped from V and 0 bases from J, the junction kept 2 bases outside the gene matches. Germline CDR1 SGHAT, CDR2 FQNNGV. The CDR3 runs to 16 residues. The CDR3 DNA reads as TGTGCCAGCAGCTTAGAGAGGGGGCAAGCCAAAAACATTCAGTACTTC. It yields the protein CASSLERGQAKNIQYF.

The J gene is TRBJ1-2, the V gene TRBV19, with D possibly being TRBD1 (6 bases). The V end lost 6 bases, the J end lost 1 base, and 15 bases lay between the germline ends. This CDR3 comprises 15 residues. In germline, CDR1 is LNHDA, CDR2 SQIVND (reference sequence). CDR3: CASSSTGFLNYGYTF. Here the CDR3 DNA reads TGTGCCAGTAGCTCAACAGGGTTCCTTAACTATGGCTACACCTTC.

The chain recombines TRBV6-5 with TRBJ2-1; D uncertain. Trimming took off 2 bases at V and 2 bases at J, with 10 bases between the two ends. The germline V gene encodes CDR1 MNHEY and CDR2 SVGAGI. This CDR3 is 15 amino acids long. The CDR3, as DNA: TGTGCCAGCAGTTACACCCCCTCGGCCTACAATGAGCAGTTCTTC. It specifies CASSYTPSAYNEQFF.

Comment on this clone: A read error may account for a junction end that differs from germline. The rearrangement links TRBV10-1 to TRBJ2-1, with D perhaps matching TRBD2 (6 bases). CDR1 is WNHNN, CDR2 SYGVQD, per germline (reference sequence). The CDR3 has 15 amino acids. DNA of the CDR3: TGCACCAGCAGTGAGCCAGGGACTGGCTACAATGAGCAGTTCTTC. It is translated as CTSSEPGTGYNEQFF.